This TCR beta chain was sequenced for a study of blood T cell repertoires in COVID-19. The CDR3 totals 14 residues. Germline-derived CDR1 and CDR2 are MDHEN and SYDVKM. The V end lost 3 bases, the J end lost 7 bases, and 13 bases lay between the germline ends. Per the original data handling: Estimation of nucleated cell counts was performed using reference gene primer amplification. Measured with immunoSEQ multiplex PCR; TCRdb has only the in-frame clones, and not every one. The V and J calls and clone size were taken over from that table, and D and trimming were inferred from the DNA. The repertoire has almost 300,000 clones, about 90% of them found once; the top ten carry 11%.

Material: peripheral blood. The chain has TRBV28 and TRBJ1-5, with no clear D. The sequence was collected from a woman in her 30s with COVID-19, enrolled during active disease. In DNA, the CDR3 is TGTGCCAGCAGTTTGAGAGCGGCAGAACAGCCCCAGCATTTT. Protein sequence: CASSLRAAEQPQHF.